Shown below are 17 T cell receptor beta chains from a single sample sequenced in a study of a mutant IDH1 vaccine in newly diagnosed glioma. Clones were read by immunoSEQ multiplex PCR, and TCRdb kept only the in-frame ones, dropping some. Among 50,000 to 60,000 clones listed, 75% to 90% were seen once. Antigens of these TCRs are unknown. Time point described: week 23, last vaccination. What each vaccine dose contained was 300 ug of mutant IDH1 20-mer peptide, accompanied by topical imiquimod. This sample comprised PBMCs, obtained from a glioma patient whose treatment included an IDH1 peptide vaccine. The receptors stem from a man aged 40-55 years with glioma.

For the CDR3, the DNA is TGTGCCAGCAGCCGACAGGGGTCCAACTATGGCTACACCTTC. Translated: CASSRQGSNYGYTF. The V call is TRBV5-5, the J call TRBJ1-2; 8 nucleotides line up with TRBD1. The CDR3 runs to 14 residues. The germline CDR1 and CDR2 sequences are SGHKS and YYEKEE (reference sequence). V gave up 4 bases and J gave up 2 bases; unmatched junction bases: 4.

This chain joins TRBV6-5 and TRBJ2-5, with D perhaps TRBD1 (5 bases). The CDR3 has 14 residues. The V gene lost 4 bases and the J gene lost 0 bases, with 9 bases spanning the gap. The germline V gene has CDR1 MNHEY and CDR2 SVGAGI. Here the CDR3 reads CASSLGRYQETQYF. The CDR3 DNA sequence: TGTGCCAGCAGTTTGGGGCGGTACCAAGAGACCCAGTACTTC.

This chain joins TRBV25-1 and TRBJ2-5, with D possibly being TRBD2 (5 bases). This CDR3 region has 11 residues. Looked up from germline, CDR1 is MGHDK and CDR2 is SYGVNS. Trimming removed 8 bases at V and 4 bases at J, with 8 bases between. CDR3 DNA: TGTGCCAGCCGGGCGGGAGAGACCCAGTACTTC. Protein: CASRAGETQYF.

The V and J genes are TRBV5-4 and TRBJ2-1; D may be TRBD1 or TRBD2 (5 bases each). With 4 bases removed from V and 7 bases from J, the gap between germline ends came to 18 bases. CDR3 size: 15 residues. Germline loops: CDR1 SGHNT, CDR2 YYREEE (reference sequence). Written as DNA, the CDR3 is TGTGCCAGCAGCCGGGGACCTGAAGGTGGGAATGAGCAGTTCTTC. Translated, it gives CASSRGPEGGNEQFF.

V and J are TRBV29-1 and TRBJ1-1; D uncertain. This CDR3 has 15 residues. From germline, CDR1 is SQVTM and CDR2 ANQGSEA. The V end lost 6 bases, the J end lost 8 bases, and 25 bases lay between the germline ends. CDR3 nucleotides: TGCAGCGTCCGAACCACCTACAGCTTCCAAAGGGAAGCTTTCTTT. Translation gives CSVRTTYSFQREAFF.

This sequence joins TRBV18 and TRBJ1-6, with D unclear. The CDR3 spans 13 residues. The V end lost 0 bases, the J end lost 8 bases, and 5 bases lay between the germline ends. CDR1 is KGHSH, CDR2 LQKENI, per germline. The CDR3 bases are TGTGCCAGCTCACCACCGCGGGATTCACCCCTCCACTTT. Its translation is CASSPPRDSPLHF.

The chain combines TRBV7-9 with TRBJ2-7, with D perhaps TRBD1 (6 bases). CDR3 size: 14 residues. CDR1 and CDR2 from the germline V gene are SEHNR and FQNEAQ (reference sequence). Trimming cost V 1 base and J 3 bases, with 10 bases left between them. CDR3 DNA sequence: TGTGCCAGCAGCTTAGTAGGACAGAACTACGAGCAGTACTTC. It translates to CASSLVGQNYEQYF.

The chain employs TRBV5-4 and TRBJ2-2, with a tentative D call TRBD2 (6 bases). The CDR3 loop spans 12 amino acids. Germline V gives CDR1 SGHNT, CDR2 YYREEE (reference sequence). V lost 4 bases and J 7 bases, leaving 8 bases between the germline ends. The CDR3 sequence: CASSGGSGELFF. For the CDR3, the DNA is TGTGCCAGCAGCGGGGGGAGCGGGGAGCTGTTTTTT.

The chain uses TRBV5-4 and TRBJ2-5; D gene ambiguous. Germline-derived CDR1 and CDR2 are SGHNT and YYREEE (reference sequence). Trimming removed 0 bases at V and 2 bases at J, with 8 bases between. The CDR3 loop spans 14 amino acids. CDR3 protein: CASSLEVQQETQYF. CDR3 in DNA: TGTGCCAGCAGCTTGGAAGTTCAACAAGAGACCCAGTACTTC.

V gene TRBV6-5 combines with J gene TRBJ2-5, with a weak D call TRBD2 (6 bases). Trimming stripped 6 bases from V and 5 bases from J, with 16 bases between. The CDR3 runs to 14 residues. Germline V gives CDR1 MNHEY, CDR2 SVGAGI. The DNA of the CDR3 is TGTGCCAGCAGCCCCCGGGCGGGGAGGGAGACCCAGTACTTC. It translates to CASSPRAGRETQYF.

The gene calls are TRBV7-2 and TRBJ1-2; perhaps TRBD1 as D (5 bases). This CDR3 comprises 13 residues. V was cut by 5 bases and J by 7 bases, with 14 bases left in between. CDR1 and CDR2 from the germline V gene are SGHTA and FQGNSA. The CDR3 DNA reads TGTGCCAGCAGCCCAGACAGAGATAGTGGCTACACCTTC. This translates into CASSPDRDSGYTF.

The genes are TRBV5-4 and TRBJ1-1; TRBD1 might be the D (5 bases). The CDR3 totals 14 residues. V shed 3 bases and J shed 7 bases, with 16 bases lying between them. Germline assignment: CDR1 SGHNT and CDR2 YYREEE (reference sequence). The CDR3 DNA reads TGTGCCAGCAGCTCGATTTTAGGGCAGGGTGAAGCTTTCTTT. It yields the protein CASSSILGQGEAFF.

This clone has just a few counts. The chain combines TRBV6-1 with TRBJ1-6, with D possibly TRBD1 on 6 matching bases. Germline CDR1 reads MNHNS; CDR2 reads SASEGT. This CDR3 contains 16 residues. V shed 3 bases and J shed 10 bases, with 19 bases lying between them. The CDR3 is CASSERPGGSGSPLHF. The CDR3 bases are TGTGCCAGCAGTGAGAGGCCCGGGGGCAGCGGGTCACCCCTCCACTTT.

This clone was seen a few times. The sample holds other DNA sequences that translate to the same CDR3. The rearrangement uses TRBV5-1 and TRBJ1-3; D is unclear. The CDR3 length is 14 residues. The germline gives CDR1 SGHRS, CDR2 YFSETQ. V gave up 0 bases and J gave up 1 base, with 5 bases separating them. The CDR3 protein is CASSLESSGNTIYF. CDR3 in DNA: TGCGCCAGCAGCTTGGAGTCATCTGGAAACACCATATATTTT.

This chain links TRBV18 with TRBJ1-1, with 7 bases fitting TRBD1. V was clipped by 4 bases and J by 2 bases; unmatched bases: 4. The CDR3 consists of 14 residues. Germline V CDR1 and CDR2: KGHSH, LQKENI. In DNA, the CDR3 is TGTGCCAGCTCACGGGACAGCCAAAACACTGAAGCTTTCTTT. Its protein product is CASSRDSQNTEAFF.

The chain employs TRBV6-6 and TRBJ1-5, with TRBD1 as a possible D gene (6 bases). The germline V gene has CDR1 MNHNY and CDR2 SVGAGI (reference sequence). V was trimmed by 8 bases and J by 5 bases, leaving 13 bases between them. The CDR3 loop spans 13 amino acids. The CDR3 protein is CASRAGAHQPQHF. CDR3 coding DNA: TGTGCCAGCCGGGCAGGGGCTCATCAGCCCCAGCATTTT.

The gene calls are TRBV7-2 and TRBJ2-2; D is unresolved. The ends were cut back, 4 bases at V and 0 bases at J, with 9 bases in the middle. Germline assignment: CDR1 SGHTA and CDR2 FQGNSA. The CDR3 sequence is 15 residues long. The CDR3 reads CASSYQETNTGELFF. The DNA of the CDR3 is TGTGCCAGCAGCTACCAGGAAACGAACACCGGGGAGCTGTTTTTT.